This T cell receptor beta chain is from a study of T cells in localized non-small cell lung cancer. Whole-study findings and limits: Of the top 100 tumor clones, median about 56 were in adjacent lung, approximately 29 among its top 100. Tumor trailed uninvolved adjacent lung in T cell clonality, which peaked there.

Germline V gene lookup returns CDR1 SGHRS and CDR2 YFSETQ. V was pared by 7 bases and J by 1 base, with 4 bases of the junction left unmatched. The CDR3 has 13 amino acids. About this clone: Antigen: not known.

The data were produced by immunoSEQ multiplex PCR, yet TCRdb's version contains in-frame clones alone and is incomplete. This sample has under 45,000 clones, with 83% found just once. The sequenced sample was PBMCs, obtained before any cancer treatment. J is TRBJ2-5 and V is TRBV5-1, with TRBD1 matching 7 bases. This sequence was found in a man aged 40 to 75 with stage II lung adenocarcinoma. The chain's CDR3 is CASYRGIQETQYF. DNA of the CDR3: TGCGCCAGCTACAGGGGAATCCAAGAGACCCAGTACTTC.